What follows describes a single T cell receptor beta chain. Its antigen is undetermined. One entry per CDR3 protein results from TCRdb running MiXCR on the RT-PCR reads. The table shows roughly 700,000 distinct CDR3 sequences, with about 14% occurring only once. The entry originates in a study of response to subunit inactivated influenza vaccine. Points from the study as a whole: Authors suggested few new T cells are recruited by each seasonal influenza vaccination.

This CDR3 contains 14 residues. Germline assignment: CDR1 MNHEY and CDR2 SVGEGT. V lost 8 bases to trimming and J lost 6 bases, with 20 bases between them. The chain uses TRBV6-2 or TRBV6-3 and TRBJ2-7; D is ambiguous. The source material was PBMCs from blood, sampled 14 to 15 days before vaccination. This clonotype originated in a man aged 45-60 years who received an inactivated influenza vaccine. CDR3 region: CASCQTPSLGEQYF. In nucleotides, the CDR3 is TGTGCCAGCTGCCAAACTCCTTCGTTGGGCGAGCAGTACTTC.